These 5 T cell receptor beta chains came from one sample sequenced in a study of graft-versus-host responses after intestinal transplantation. What these receptors recognize is not known. The assay was immunoSEQ multiplex PCR, and TCRdb's table has in-frame clones only and misses some. Of roughly 120,000 clones detected, roughly 95% appear once; the ten largest clones hold around 3.3%. The sample consisted of unstimulated CD8+ T cells sorted from spleen or lymph node cells, taken before intestinal transplant. Receptors were obtained from a human donor who received an intestinal transplant.

The chain uses TRBV7-9 and TRBJ1-2; 7 bases match TRBD1. From germline, CDR1 is SEHNR and CDR2 FQNEAQ (reference sequence). The CDR3 spans 14 residues. Trimming at V came to 3 bases and at J to 6 bases, leaving 7 bases not matched to a gene. The CDR3 DNA reads as TGTGCCAGCAGCTTTCATGGGACAGTTGATGGCTACACCTTC. Its translation: CASSFHGTVDGYTF.

The genes are TRBV18 and TRBJ2-6; D is ambiguous. Germline-derived CDR1 and CDR2 are KGHSH and LQKENI. The CDR3 extends over 15 amino acids. V was clipped by 3 bases and J by 2 bases, with 8 bases between them. The CDR3 spells CASSPFRPGANVLTF. For the CDR3, the DNA is TGTGCCAGCTCACCCTTTCGACCTGGGGCCAACGTCCTGACTTTC.

This chain uses TRBV9 with TRBJ2-3, with D possibly matching TRBD2 (5 bases). This CDR3 is 12 amino acids long. Trimming took 5 bases from V and 5 from J, leaving 9 bases between them. Germline V CDR1 and CDR2: SGDLS, YYNGEE. The chain's CDR3 is CASSGEGDTQYF. The CDR3 nucleotides are TGTGCCAGCAGTGGAGAGGGAGATACGCAGTATTTT.

The chain uses TRBV5-6 and TRBJ2-7; D is uncertain. Per the germline V gene, CDR1 is SGHDT and CDR2 is YYEEEE. The CDR3 is made up of 11 amino acids. Trimming took off 3 bases at V and 7 bases at J, with 8 bases between the two ends. Here the CDR3 reads CASSYDMEQYF. CDR3 coding DNA: TGTGCCAGCAGCTACGACATGGAGCAGTACTTC.

V usage is TRBV7-9 and J usage is TRBJ2-1, with D perhaps matching TRBD2 (6 bases). The CDR3 runs 17 residues. CDR1 and CDR2 (germline): SEHNR, FQNEAQ (reference sequence). V shed 5 bases and J shed 2 bases, with 19 bases lying between them. This chain's CDR3 is CASSGKGASAAYNEQFF. The CDR3 DNA reads TGTGCCAGCAGCGGAAAGGGCGCTAGCGCCGCCTACAATGAGCAGTTCTTC. Together with reference TRBV7-9 and TRBJ2-1, the CDR3 gives the full variable domain: DTGVSQNPRHKITKRGQNVTFRCDPISEHNRLYWYRQTLGQGPEFLTYFQNEAQLEKSRLLSDRFSAERPKGSFSTLEIQRTEQGDSAMYLCASSGKGASAAYNEQFFGPGTRLTVL.